This TCR beta chain was found in a study of a mutant IDH1 vaccine in newly diagnosed glioma. Study-level background: Patients, over weeks 1, 3, 5, 7, 11, 15, 19 and 23, received a total of eight vaccinations.

The CDR3 is 17 amino acids. Germline lookup yields CDR1 MRHNA and CDR2 SNTAGT. Trimming took 2 bases from V and 2 from J; bases not matched to a gene: 7. Sequencing was performed with immunoSEQ multiplex PCR; in TCRdb, only in-frame clones are kept and a portion is missing. The table lists about 120,000 clones, about 82% of them singletons, with 4.5% to 6% in the top ten. Time point noted: week 11, during vaccination. Every single dose of the vaccine, 300 ug of mutant IDH1 20-mer peptide, came with topical imiquimod. With regard to this clone: What it recognizes is unknown.

This sample comprised PBMCs, obtained from a glioma patient whose treatment included an IDH1 peptide vaccine. This receptor was identified in a man aged 35-49 years with glioma. This rearrangement joins TRBV6-4 to TRBJ1-4, with TRBD1 identical over 8 bases. CDR3: CASSDPNRGDTNEKLFF. The CDR3 bases are TGTGCCAGCAGTGACCCAAACAGGGGGGACACTAATGAAAAACTGTTTTTT.